This passage covers 21 T cell receptor beta chains from one sample sequenced in a study of cytomegalovirus exposure and HLA in healthy donors. Sequencing was performed with immunoSEQ multiplex PCR; in TCRdb, only in-frame clones are kept and a portion is missing. The sample includes approximately 270,000 clones, 80% to 90% of them seen just once. The sequenced material came from PBMCs. The receptors were gathered from a young woman in good health and CMV-seronegative.

In this sample, this clone turned up once. V is TRBV5-6 and J is TRBJ2-7; 7 bases line up with TRBD2. Trimming removed 1 base from V and 6 bases from J; junction bases left unmatched: 1. This CDR3 is 12 amino acids long. Per the germline V gene, CDR1 is SGHDT and CDR2 is YYEEEE. The DNA of the CDR3 is TGTGCCAGCAGCTTGACGGGGGGCGAGCAGTACTTC. Translating gives CASSLTGGEQYF. The full variable domain, in which reference TRBV5-6 and TRBJ2-7 provide the parts outside the CDR3, is DAGVTQSPTHLIKTRGQQVTLRCSPKSGHDTVSWYQQALGQGPQFIFQYYEEEERQRGNFPDRFSGHQFPNYSSELNVNALLLGDSALYLCASSLTGGEQYFGPGTRLTVT.

This clone was detected once. The rearrangement uses TRBV6-5 and TRBJ1-1; 8 bases are shared with TRBD1. Germline V gene data show CDR1 as MNHEY and CDR2 as SVGAGI. This CDR3 is 12 amino acids long. V lost 5 bases and J lost 10; bases outside the gene matches: 6. CDR3 residues: CASSGTGFRAFF. CDR3 bases: TGTGCCAGCAGTGGGACAGGATTTAGAGCTTTCTTT.

The V and J genes are TRBV7-2 and TRBJ2-3, with D unresolved. CDR1 and CDR2 from the germline V gene are SGHTA and FQGNSA. This CDR3 spans 16 amino acids. The V gene lost 4 bases and the J gene lost 5 bases, with 19 bases spanning the gap. The CDR3 reads CASSSPREVGKDTQYF. DNA of the CDR3: TGTGCCAGCAGCTCCCCCCGTGAAGTTGGCAAAGATACGCAGTATTTT.

This chain uses TRBV13 with TRBJ2-1, with D possibly TRBD1 on 6 matching bases. Germline V gives CDR1 PRHDT, CDR2 FYEKMQ (reference sequence). Trimming removed 3 bases at V and 3 bases at J, with 15 bases between. This CDR3 comprises 16 residues. The DNA for the CDR3 is TGTGCCAGCAGCTTCCGACAGGCCGCCCGCTACAATGAGCAGTTCTTC. It encodes CASSFRQAARYNEQFF.

The CDR3 DNA sequence: TGCGCCAGCAGCCAAGCTAGCGGACGATTCTACAATGAGCAGTTCTTC. This gives the protein CASSQASGRFYNEQFF. The V and J genes are TRBV4-1 and TRBJ2-1; 7 bases map to TRBD2. Germline CDR1 reads MGHRA; CDR2 reads YSYEKL. Trimming cost V 1 base and J 3 bases; bases outside gene matches: 6. The length of the CDR3 is 16 residues.

The rearrangement uses TRBV2 and TRBJ2-2, with 9 bases identical to TRBD1. Germline V CDR1 and CDR2: SNHLY, FYNNEI. V shed 5 bases and J 4 bases; nucleotides not matched to a gene: 5. This CDR3 contains 15 residues. The CDR3 DNA follows: TGTGCCAGCAGTAGGACAGGGGACCCCACCGGGGAGCTGTTTTTT. Protein: CASSRTGDPTGELFF.

The chain links TRBV5-8 to TRBJ2-7; 7 nucleotides line up with TRBD1. The CDR3 covers 12 residues. Trimming cost V 4 bases and J 5 bases; bases outside gene matches: 3. Germline V CDR1 and CDR2: SGHTS, YDEGEE. CDR3 loop: CASSLQGNEQYF. CDR3 nucleotide sequence: TGTGCCAGCAGCCTACAGGGGAACGAGCAGTACTTC.

The chain joins TRBV27 to TRBJ1-2; D is unresolved. V shed 2 bases and J shed 4 bases, with 11 bases lying between them. From germline, CDR1 is MNHEY and CDR2 SMNVEV (reference sequence). CDR3 length equals 14 residues. The CDR3 reads CASSLRGRTYGYTF. In DNA form, the CDR3 reads TGTGCCAGCAGTTTAAGAGGCAGAACCTATGGCTACACCTTC.

This chain connects TRBV20-1 to TRBJ1-2; D possibly corresponds to TRBD1 (6 bases). The CDR3 loop spans 10 amino acids. Trimming left V 5 bases short and J 8 bases short, with 9 bases between. CDR1 and CDR2 from the germline V gene are DFQATT and SNEGSKA (reference sequence). This chain's CDR3 is CSARGQGYTF. CDR3 in DNA: TGCAGTGCTCGCGGACAGGGCTACACCTTC.

The rearrangement joins TRBV4-1 to TRBJ2-7; TRBD2 might be the D (5 bases). The germline gives CDR1 MGHRA, CDR2 YSYEKL. This CDR3 has 16 amino acids. V was cut by 0 bases and J by 2 bases, with 14 bases left in between. CDR3 region: CASSQDKAGLTYEQYF. In DNA, the CDR3 is TGCGCCAGCAGCCAAGATAAGGCGGGTTTAACCTACGAGCAGTACTTC.

The V gene is TRBV6-5, the J gene TRBJ2-1; D unresolved. The CDR3 sequence is 15 residues long. The germline V and J ends were trimmed by 8 bases and 8 bases, with 22 bases remaining between them. Germline lookup yields CDR1 MNHEY and CDR2 SVGAGI. CDR3 sequence (DNA): TGTGCCAGCCAGACCATTGCGGTGGCGCGCCATGAGCAGTTCTTC. It encodes CASQTIAVARHEQFF.

The rearrangement joins TRBV5-1 to TRBJ2-2; 7 nucleotides agree with TRBD1. The V gene's germline CDR1 is SGHRS and CDR2 YFSETQ. The trim removed 4 bases at V and 2 bases at J, leaving 5 bases unmatched. The CDR3 is 15 amino acids. The CDR3 reads CASSDRVDNTGELFF. CDR3 DNA: TGCGCCAGCAGCGACAGGGTTGATAACACCGGGGAGCTGTTTTTT.

The rearrangement uses TRBV18 and TRBJ1-6; D might be TRBD1 (6 bases). Trimming left V 3 bases short and J 6 bases short, with 18 bases between. The CDR3 covers 17 residues. CDR1 is KGHSH, CDR2 LQKENI, per germline. DNA of the CDR3: TGTGCCAGCTCACCTAAACAGGGAAAGGGGTCTAATTCACCCCTCCACTTT. Translation: CASSPKQGKGSNSPLHF.

This clone was seen a few times. The chain is built from TRBV27 and TRBJ2-7, with D possibly being TRBD1 (5 bases). The CDR3 contains 14 residues. Germline assignment: CDR1 MNHEY and CDR2 SMNVEV (reference sequence). The V end lost 6 bases, the J end lost 1 base, and 13 bases lay between the germline ends. CDR3 nucleotides: TGTGCCAGCAGAGAAACAAGACAGTCCTACGAGCAGTACTTC. Residues: CASRETRQSYEQYF.

The J gene is TRBJ1-5, the V gene TRBV30; 9 bases map to TRBD1. The CDR3 length is 14 residues. The V gene end was trimmed by 1 base and the J gene end by 6 bases; junction bases not matched to a gene: 4. Germline lookup yields CDR1 GTSNPN and CDR2 SVGIG (reference sequence). The CDR3 nucleotides are TGTGCCTGGAGTGATACAGGGGGCAGTCAGCCCCAGCATTTT. It translates to CAWSDTGGSQPQHF.

V and J are TRBV6-1 and TRBJ2-3; 12 bases align to TRBD2. V was clipped by 3 bases and J by 5 bases; unmatched bases: 12. Per germline, CDR1 MNHNS and CDR2 SASEGT. The CDR3 is made up of 18 amino acids. The CDR3 spells CASSEGWLAGGPGDTQYF. Written as DNA, the CDR3 is TGTGCCAGCAGTGAGGGGTGGCTAGCGGGGGGGCCGGGAGATACGCAGTATTTT.

This chain links TRBV6-5 with TRBJ2-7; D possibly corresponds to TRBD2 (6 bases). CDR1 MNHEY and CDR2 SVGAGI come from the germline V gene. The CDR3 has 14 amino acids. The V end was cut by 7 bases, the J end by 1 base, with 14 bases between. The CDR3 region has the DNA TGTGCCAGCATCCCCGGGACTTCATCCTACGAGCAGTACTTC. Protein sequence: CASIPGTSSYEQYF.

The chain uses TRBV27 and TRBJ2-7; 7 bases fit TRBD2. The CDR3 totals 14 residues. CDR1 is MNHEY, CDR2 SMNVEV, per germline (reference sequence). Trimming removed 3 bases from V and 0 bases from J; junction bases left unmatched: 2. As DNA, the CDR3 is TGTGCCAGCAGTTTCAGGACTAGCTCCTACGAGCAGTACTTC. Amino acid sequence: CASSFRTSSYEQYF.

J is TRBJ1-2 and V is TRBV15, with 7 bases aligning to TRBD1. The CDR3 loop spans 16 amino acids. The V segment lost 0 bases and the J segment 6 bases; nucleotides outside the gene matches: 10. Germline CDR1 reads LNHNV; CDR2 reads YYDKDF (reference sequence). CDR3 bases: TGTGCCACCAGCAGAGATCTAGGACTTGGGACAGATGGCTACACCTTC. It translates to CATSRDLGLGTDGYTF.

The chain is built from TRBV5-1 and TRBJ1-2; tentatively, D is TRBD1 (6 bases). The V and J ends lost 2 bases and 3 bases respectively, with 8 bases between them. CDR1 SGHRS and CDR2 YFSETQ come from the germline V gene. The CDR3 loop spans 13 amino acids. CDR3 bases: TGCGCCAGCAGCTTTTGGACAGACTATGGCTACACCTTC. The encoded protein is CASSFWTDYGYTF.

The CDR3 loop is CASSGGYNSPLHF. Written as DNA, the CDR3 is TGTGCCAGCTCCGGAGGGTATAATTCACCCCTCCACTTT. The V call is TRBV7-2, the J call TRBJ1-6; D gene ambiguous. The length of the CDR3 is 13 residues. Germline values: CDR1 SGHTA, CDR2 FQGNSA. Trimming stripped 8 bases from V and 4 bases from J, with 9 bases between.